This TCR beta chain was documented in a study of T cell repertoires in cytomegalovirus infection. Study-level information: Recently identified HLA-C-restricted and well-studied HLA-B-restricted CMV epitopes were used.

This clonotype was seen a few times. Its antigen is not identified. TCRdb reprocessed the reads with MiXCR, giving one entry per CDR3 protein. The sample lists 640,000 or so distinct CDR3 sequences, roughly 33% seen once, with around a sixth in the top ten. The CDR3 extends over 11 amino acids. Looked up from germline, CDR1 is SGHVS and CDR2 is FNYEAQ. The junction had 4 bases not matched to a gene; V was cut back by 4 bases and J by 16 bases. V and J are TRBV7-6 and TRBJ1-6; 7 bases are a match to TRBD1. Here the sequenced sample was cultured PBMCs, taken from culture after CMV antigen stimulation. The source of this sequence is a human donor in good health (CMV status not recorded). Some clones in this sample may be carry-over from other donors' samples. The CDR3 reads CASSSGDSLHF. The DNA for the CDR3 is TGTGCCAGCAGCTCAGGGGACAGTCTCCACTTT.